Listed below are T cell receptor beta chains from one sample, sequenced in a study of T cell responses to AZD1222 COVID-19 vaccine. Sequencing used immunoSEQ multiplex PCR; TCRdb keeps in-frame clones, though not all of them. Of roughly 96,000 clones in the sample, approximately 90% are singletons; the top ten hold around 10%. Source: peripheral blood, taken 28 days after the second AZD1222 dose. Every receptor here comes from an adult who received the AZD1222 COVID-19 vaccine. CDR3s include the opening cysteine and the closing phenylalanine or tryptophan. Each record gives: V gene, D gene, CDR3 length, clone size, J gene, CDR3 DNA, CDR3 protein. A D gene is named only where the DNA matches it firmly. Not all rows give a size; the values are once, few, many and, for expanded clones, a class.

v_call: TRBV21-1; d_call: -; cdr3_length: 14; clone_size: -; j_call: TRBJ1-3; cdr3_nt: TGTGCCAGCATCGGACGGCGCTCTGGAAACACCATATATTTT; cdr3_aa: CASIGRRSGNTIYF
v_call: TRBV7-9; d_call: -; cdr3_length: 16; clone_size: -; j_call: TRBJ2-5; cdr3_nt: TGTGCCAGCAGCCAGGGCTTCCAAGGGGTAGGGGAGACCCAGTACTTC; cdr3_aa: CASSQGFQGVGETQYF
v_call: TRBV9; d_call: -; cdr3_length: 15; clone_size: -; j_call: TRBJ1-4; cdr3_nt: TGTGCCAGCAGCGTGGAGGGGACAACTAATGAAAAACTGTTTTTT; cdr3_aa: CASSVEGTTNEKLFF
v_call: TRBV27; d_call: -; cdr3_length: 13; clone_size: -; j_call: TRBJ2-3; cdr3_nt: TGTGCCAGCAGTTCACGGCACCGCAGGACGCAGTATTTT; cdr3_aa: CASSSRHRRTQYF
v_call: TRBV7-8; d_call: -; cdr3_length: 13; clone_size: few; j_call: TRBJ2-3; cdr3_nt: TGTGCCAGCAGCCCTCCCAGGGCAGATACGCAGTATTTT; cdr3_aa: CASSPPRADTQYF
v_call: TRBV2; d_call: -; cdr3_length: 15; clone_size: -; j_call: TRBJ2-1; cdr3_nt: TGTGCCAGCAGTGGGGGCAGGAGCTCCTACAATGAGCAGTTCTTC; cdr3_aa: CASSGGRSSYNEQFF
v_call: TRBV7-9; d_call: TRBD1; cdr3_length: 15; clone_size: -; j_call: TRBJ2-5; cdr3_nt: TGTGCCAGCAGCTGGGACAGGGTAATGGCTGAGACCCAGTACTTC; cdr3_aa: CASSWDRVMAETQYF
v_call: TRBV24-1; d_call: TRBD1; cdr3_length: 17; clone_size: -; j_call: TRBJ1-4; cdr3_nt: TGTGCCACCAGTGATGCACCCGGGACAGGGGGCAATGAAAAACTGTTTTTT; cdr3_aa: CATSDAPGTGGNEKLFF
v_call: TRBV5-1; d_call: TRBD1; cdr3_length: 13; clone_size: few; j_call: TRBJ2-7; cdr3_nt: TGCGCCAGCAGCCCTCGGACAGGGAGCGAGCAGTACTTC; cdr3_aa: CASSPRTGSEQYF
v_call: TRBV9; d_call: -; cdr3_length: 14; clone_size: -; j_call: TRBJ2-3; cdr3_nt: TGTGCCAGCAGCGTAGAGGGGCAGACAGATACGCAGTATTTT; cdr3_aa: CASSVEGQTDTQYF
v_call: TRBV19; d_call: TRBD1; cdr3_length: 16; clone_size: -; j_call: TRBJ1-5; cdr3_nt: TGTGCCAGTAGCTTCCGGGACAGAAAACGGGGTCAGCCCCAGCATTTT; cdr3_aa: CASSFRDRKRGQPQHF
v_call: TRBV19; d_call: TRBD2; cdr3_length: 14; clone_size: -; j_call: TRBJ2-7; cdr3_nt: TGTGCCAGTAGTATAAGCGGGAGACCGTACGAGCAGTACTTC; cdr3_aa: CASSISGRPYEQYF
v_call: TRBV6-5; d_call: -; cdr3_length: 12; clone_size: -; j_call: TRBJ2-1; cdr3_nt: TGTGCCAGCAGACAAAACAGCGGTGAGCAGTTCTTC; cdr3_aa: CASRQNSGEQFF
v_call: TRBV3-1/TRBV3-2; d_call: -; cdr3_length: 13; clone_size: few; j_call: TRBJ2-2; cdr3_nt: TGTGCCACCCGGGTTAGTAACACCGGGGAGCTGTTTTTT; cdr3_aa: CATRVSNTGELFF
v_call: TRBV3-1/TRBV3-2; d_call: -; cdr3_length: 13; clone_size: -; j_call: TRBJ1-2; cdr3_nt: TGTGCCAGCAGCCTCGGCCGCAACTATGGCTACACCTTC; cdr3_aa: CASSLGRNYGYTF
v_call: TRBV2; d_call: -; cdr3_length: 12; clone_size: -; j_call: TRBJ2-7; cdr3_nt: TGTGCCAGCAGGGGGGACCCCTACGAGCAGTACTTC; cdr3_aa: CASRGDPYEQYF
v_call: TRBV5-5; d_call: -; cdr3_length: 16; clone_size: -; j_call: TRBJ1-1; cdr3_nt: TGTGCCAGCAGCTTGACCCCGGACAGTATGAACACTGAAGCTTTCTTT; cdr3_aa: CASSLTPDSMNTEAFF
v_call: TRBV5-4; d_call: TRBD2; cdr3_length: 16; clone_size: -; j_call: TRBJ2-1; cdr3_nt: TGTGCCAGCACCCGGGCCGGAGCGGGAGTTTACGGTGAGCAGTTCTTC; cdr3_aa: CASTRAGAGVYGEQFF
v_call: TRBV7-3; d_call: TRBD2; cdr3_length: 19; clone_size: -; j_call: TRBJ2-1; cdr3_nt: TGTGCCAGCAGCTTAGCCGGGACTAGCGGAGCTGCTTCCTACAATGAGCAGTTCTTC; cdr3_aa: CASSLAGTSGAASYNEQFF
v_call: TRBV5-1; d_call: TRBD1; cdr3_length: 15; clone_size: -; j_call: TRBJ1-3; cdr3_nt: TGCGCCAGCAGCTGGACAGGGGAGCCCGGAAACACCATATATTTT; cdr3_aa: CASSWTGEPGNTIYF
v_call: TRBV24-1; d_call: TRBD2; cdr3_length: 15; clone_size: -; j_call: TRBJ2-3; cdr3_nt: TGTGCCACCAGTGATTCGGGGGGGATAACAGATACGCAGTATTTT; cdr3_aa: CATSDSGGITDTQYF
v_call: TRBV9; d_call: -; cdr3_length: 14; clone_size: once; j_call: TRBJ2-7; cdr3_nt: TGTGCCAGCAGCGTAGACCTAGCCTCCTACGAGCAGTACTTC; cdr3_aa: CASSVDLASYEQYF
v_call: TRBV12-3/TRBV12-4; d_call: -; cdr3_length: 13; clone_size: -; j_call: TRBJ1-2; cdr3_nt: TGTGCCAGCAGTCCCCTGACTTTCTATGGCTACACCTTC; cdr3_aa: CASSPLTFYGYTF
v_call: TRBV7-8; d_call: -; cdr3_length: 15; clone_size: -; j_call: TRBJ1-2; cdr3_nt: TGTGCCAGCAGCTTAGCGGGGGTTCCCGGCTATGGCTACACCTTC; cdr3_aa: CASSLAGVPGYGYTF
v_call: TRBV19; d_call: -; cdr3_length: 16; clone_size: -; j_call: TRBJ2-1; cdr3_nt: TGTGCCAGTAGTCCCCGAATCGGGGGACCCTACAATGAGCAGTTCTTC; cdr3_aa: CASSPRIGGPYNEQFF
v_call: TRBV27; d_call: -; cdr3_length: 12; clone_size: -; j_call: TRBJ1-2; cdr3_nt: TGTGCCAGCAGTTTTGTAGGGTTGGATGCCACCTTC; cdr3_aa: CASSFVGLDATF
v_call: TRBV7-9; d_call: -; cdr3_length: 15; clone_size: -; j_call: TRBJ1-4; cdr3_nt: TGTGCCAGCAGCCCGGAAGGGGGGATGAATGAAAAACTGTTTTTT; cdr3_aa: CASSPEGGMNEKLFF
v_call: TRBV2; d_call: TRBD2; cdr3_length: 16; clone_size: -; j_call: TRBJ2-1; cdr3_nt: TGTGCCAGCATCCCTCTGACTAGCGGGAATTGGAATGAGCAGTTCTTC; cdr3_aa: CASIPLTSGNWNEQFF
v_call: TRBV10-3; d_call: -; cdr3_length: 11; clone_size: -; j_call: TRBJ2-7; cdr3_nt: TGTGCCATCACCGGTGGTGATAGGGAGTACTTC; cdr3_aa: CAITGGDREYF
v_call: TRBV2; d_call: -; cdr3_length: 16; clone_size: -; j_call: TRBJ1-3; cdr3_nt: TGTGCCAGCAGTGAGCTGGGCCCTAGCTCTGGAAACACCATATATTTT; cdr3_aa: CASSELGPSSGNTIYF
v_call: TRBV10-1; d_call: -; cdr3_length: 14; clone_size: -; j_call: TRBJ2-5; cdr3_nt: TGCGCCAGCAGTGACTGGCTAGCCGGATCAGGGAAGTACTTC; cdr3_aa: CASSDWLAGSGKYF
v_call: TRBV2; d_call: TRBD1; cdr3_length: 14; clone_size: once; j_call: TRBJ1-5; cdr3_nt: TGTGCCAGCAGCTGGGACAGGGGGCAAGAGCCCCAGCATTTT; cdr3_aa: CASSWDRGQEPQHF
v_call: TRBV6-5; d_call: TRBD2; cdr3_length: 15; clone_size: -; j_call: TRBJ2-1; cdr3_nt: TGTGCCAGCAGTCCTGGACTAGGTTTCGTCAATGAGCAGTTCTTC; cdr3_aa: CASSPGLGFVNEQFF
v_call: TRBV3-1/TRBV3-2; d_call: -; cdr3_length: 15; clone_size: once; j_call: TRBJ2-7; cdr3_nt: TGTGCCAGCAGCCAACGGGACCTTGCAGACTACGAGCAGTACTTC; cdr3_aa: CASSQRDLADYEQYF
v_call: TRBV11-2; d_call: -; cdr3_length: 15; clone_size: -; j_call: TRBJ1-4; cdr3_nt: TGTGCCAGCAGCTTCGTGATGAGCACTAATGAAAAACTGTTTTTT; cdr3_aa: CASSFVMSTNEKLFF
v_call: TRBV3-1/TRBV3-2; d_call: -; cdr3_length: 16; clone_size: -; j_call: TRBJ1-6; cdr3_nt: TGTGCCAGCAGCCTAACGTCGAAACCCTATAATTCACCCCTCCACTTT; cdr3_aa: CASSLTSKPYNSPLHF
v_call: TRBV6-2/TRBV6-3; d_call: -; cdr3_length: 15; clone_size: -; j_call: TRBJ1-5; cdr3_nt: TGTGCCAGCAGTCCCCGGGGTCAGGGGAATCAGCCCCAGCATTTT; cdr3_aa: CASSPRGQGNQPQHF
v_call: TRBV4-2; d_call: -; cdr3_length: 15; clone_size: -; j_call: TRBJ1-5; cdr3_nt: TGTGCCAGCAGCCCGCGAAGGGGGGGCGATCAGCCCCAGCATTTT; cdr3_aa: CASSPRRGGDQPQHF
v_call: TRBV5-1; d_call: -; cdr3_length: 14; clone_size: -; j_call: TRBJ2-2; cdr3_nt: TGCGCCAGCAGCTCACAGGGTAATACCGGGGAGCTGTTTTTT; cdr3_aa: CASSSQGNTGELFF